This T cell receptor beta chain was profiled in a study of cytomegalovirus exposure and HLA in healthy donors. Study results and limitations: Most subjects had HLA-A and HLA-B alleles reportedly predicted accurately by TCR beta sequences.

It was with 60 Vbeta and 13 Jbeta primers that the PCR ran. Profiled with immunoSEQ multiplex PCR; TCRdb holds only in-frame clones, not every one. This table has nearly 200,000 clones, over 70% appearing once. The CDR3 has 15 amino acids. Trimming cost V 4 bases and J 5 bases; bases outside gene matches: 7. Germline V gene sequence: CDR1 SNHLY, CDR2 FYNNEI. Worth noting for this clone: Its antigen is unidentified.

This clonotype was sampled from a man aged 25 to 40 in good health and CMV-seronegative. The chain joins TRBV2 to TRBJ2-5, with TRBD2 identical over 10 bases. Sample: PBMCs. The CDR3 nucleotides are TGTGCCAGCAGTGCGAGCGGGGGGGCCTGGGAGACCCAGTACTTC. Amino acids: CASSASGGAWETQYF. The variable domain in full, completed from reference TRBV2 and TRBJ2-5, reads EPEVTQTPSHQVTQMGQEVILRCVPISNHLYFYWYRQILGQKVEFLVSFYNNEISEKSEIFDDQFSVERPDGSNFTLKIRSTKLEDSAMYFCASSASGGAWETQYFGPGTRLLVL.